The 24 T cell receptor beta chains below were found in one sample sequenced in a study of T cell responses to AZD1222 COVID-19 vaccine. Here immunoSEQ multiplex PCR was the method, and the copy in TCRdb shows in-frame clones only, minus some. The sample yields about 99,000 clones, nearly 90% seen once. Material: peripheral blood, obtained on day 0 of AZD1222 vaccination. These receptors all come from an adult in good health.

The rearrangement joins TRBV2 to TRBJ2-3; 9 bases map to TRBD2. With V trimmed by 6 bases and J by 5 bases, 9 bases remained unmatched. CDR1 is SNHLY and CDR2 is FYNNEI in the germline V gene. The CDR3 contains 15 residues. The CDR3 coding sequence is TGTGCCAGCAGCCCCGGGACTAGCTTTTTAGATACGCAGTATTTT. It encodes CASSPGTSFLDTQYF.

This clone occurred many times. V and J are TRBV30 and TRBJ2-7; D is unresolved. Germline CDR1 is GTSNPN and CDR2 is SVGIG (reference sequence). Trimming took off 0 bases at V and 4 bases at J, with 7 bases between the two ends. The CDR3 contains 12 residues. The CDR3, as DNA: TGTGCCTGGAGTGTTAGTAGTTACGAGCAGTACGTC. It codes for CAWSVSSYEQYV.

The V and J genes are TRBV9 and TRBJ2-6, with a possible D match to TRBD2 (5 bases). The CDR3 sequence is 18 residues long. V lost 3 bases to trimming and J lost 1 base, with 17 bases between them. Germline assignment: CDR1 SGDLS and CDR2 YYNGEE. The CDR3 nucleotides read TGTGCCAGCAGCGGATGGGGTGGCGGGTCTTCTGGGGCCAACGTCCTGACTTTC. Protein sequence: CASSGWGGGSSGANVLTF.

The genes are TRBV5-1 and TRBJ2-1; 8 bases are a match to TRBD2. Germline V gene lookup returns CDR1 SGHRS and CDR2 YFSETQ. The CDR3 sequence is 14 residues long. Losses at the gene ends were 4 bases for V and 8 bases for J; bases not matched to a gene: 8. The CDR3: CASSTTGGAYEQFF. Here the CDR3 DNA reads TGCGCCAGCAGCACTACCGGGGGGGCCTATGAGCAGTTCTTC. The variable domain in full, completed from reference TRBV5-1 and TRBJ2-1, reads KAGVTQTPRYLIKTRGQQVTLSCSPISGHRSVSWYQQTPGQGLQFLFEYFSETQRNKGNFPGRFSGRQFSNSRSEMNVSTLELGDSALYLCASSTTGGAYEQFFGPGTRLTVL.

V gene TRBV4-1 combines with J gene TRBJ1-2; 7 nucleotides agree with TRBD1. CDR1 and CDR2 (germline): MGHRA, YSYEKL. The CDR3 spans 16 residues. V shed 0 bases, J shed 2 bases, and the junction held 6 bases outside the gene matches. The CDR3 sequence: CASSQDRDRGNYGYTF. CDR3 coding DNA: TGCGCCAGCAGCCAAGATCGGGACAGAGGGAACTATGGCTACACCTTC.

CDR3 amino acids: CASNGERGRNYGYTF. As DNA, the CDR3 is TGTGCCAGCAATGGGGAGCGGGGCCGGAACTATGGCTACACCTTC. The chain joins TRBV6-5 to TRBJ1-2, with D perhaps matching TRBD1 (5 bases). Germline CDR1 is MNHEY and CDR2 is SVGAGI. Trimming removed 7 bases at V and 2 bases at J, with 17 bases between. The CDR3 contains 15 residues.

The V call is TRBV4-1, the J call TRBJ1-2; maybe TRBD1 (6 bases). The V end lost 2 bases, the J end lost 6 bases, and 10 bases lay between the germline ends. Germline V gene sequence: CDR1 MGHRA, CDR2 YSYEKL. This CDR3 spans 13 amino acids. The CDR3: CASSQTRGHGYTF. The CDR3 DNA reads TGCGCCAGCAGCCAAACCCGGGGGCATGGCTACACCTTC.

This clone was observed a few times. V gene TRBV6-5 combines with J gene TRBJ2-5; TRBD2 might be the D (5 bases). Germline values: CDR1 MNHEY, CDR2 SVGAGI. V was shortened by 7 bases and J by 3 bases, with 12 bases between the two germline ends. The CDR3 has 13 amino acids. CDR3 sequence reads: CASTSPGKETQYF. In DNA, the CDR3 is TGTGCCAGCACCTCGCCCGGGAAAGAGACCCAGTACTTC.

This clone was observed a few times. The CDR3 loop reads CASSFGMNTEAFF. CDR3 nucleotides: TGTGCCAGCTCATTTGGGATGAACACTGAAGCTTTCTTT. The chain has TRBV18 and TRBJ1-1; D uncertain. From germline, CDR1 is KGHSH and CDR2 LQKENI. CDR3 length: 13 amino acids. The V end was cut by 5 bases, the J end by 0 bases, with 7 bases between.

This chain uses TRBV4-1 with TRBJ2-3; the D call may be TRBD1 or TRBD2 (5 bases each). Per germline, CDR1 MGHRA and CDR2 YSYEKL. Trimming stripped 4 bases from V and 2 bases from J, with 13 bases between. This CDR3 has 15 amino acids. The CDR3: CASSLVGADTDTQYF. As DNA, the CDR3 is TGCGCCAGCAGCCTGGTCGGGGCCGACACAGATACGCAGTATTTT.

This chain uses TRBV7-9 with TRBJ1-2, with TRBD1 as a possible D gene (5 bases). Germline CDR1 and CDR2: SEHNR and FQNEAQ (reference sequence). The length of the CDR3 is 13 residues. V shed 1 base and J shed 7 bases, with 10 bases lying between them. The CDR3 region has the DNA TGTGCCAGCAGCTTAGTTGGGGCTCGTGGCTACACCTTC. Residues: CASSLVGARGYTF.

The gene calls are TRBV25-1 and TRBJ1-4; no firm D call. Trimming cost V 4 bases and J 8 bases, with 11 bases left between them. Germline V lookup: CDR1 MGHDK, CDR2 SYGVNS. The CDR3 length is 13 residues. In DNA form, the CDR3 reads TGTGCCAGCAGTGCCATCCCCAGGGAAAAACTGTTTTTT. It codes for CASSAIPREKLFF.

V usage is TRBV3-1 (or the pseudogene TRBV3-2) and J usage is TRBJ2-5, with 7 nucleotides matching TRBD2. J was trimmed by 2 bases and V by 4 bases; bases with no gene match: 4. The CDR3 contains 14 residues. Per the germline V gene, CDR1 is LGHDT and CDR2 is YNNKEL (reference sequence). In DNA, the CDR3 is TGTGCCAGCAGCCCGGGACTAACTCAAGAGACCCAGTACTTC. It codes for CASSPGLTQETQYF.

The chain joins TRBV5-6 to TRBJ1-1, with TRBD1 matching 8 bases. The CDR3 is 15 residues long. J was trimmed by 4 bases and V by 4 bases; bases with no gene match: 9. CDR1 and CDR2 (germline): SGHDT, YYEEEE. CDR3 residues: CASSPGQGGLTEAFF. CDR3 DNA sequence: TGTGCCAGCAGCCCCGGACAGGGCGGGCTCACTGAAGCTTTCTTT.

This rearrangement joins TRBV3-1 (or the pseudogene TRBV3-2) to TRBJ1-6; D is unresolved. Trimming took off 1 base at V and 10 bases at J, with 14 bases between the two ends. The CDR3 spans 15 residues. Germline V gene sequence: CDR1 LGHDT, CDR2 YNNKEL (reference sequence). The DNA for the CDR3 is TGTGCCAGCAGCCAAGGGGATGGGAGTGGGTCACCCCTCCACTTT. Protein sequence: CASSQGDGSGSPLHF.

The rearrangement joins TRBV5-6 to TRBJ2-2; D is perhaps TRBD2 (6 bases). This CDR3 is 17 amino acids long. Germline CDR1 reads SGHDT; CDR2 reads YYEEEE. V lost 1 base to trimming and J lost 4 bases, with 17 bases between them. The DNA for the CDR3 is TGTGCCAGCAGCTTGTGGGCGGGGCCGCGAGGCACCGGGGAGCTGTTTTTT. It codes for CASSLWAGPRGTGELFF.

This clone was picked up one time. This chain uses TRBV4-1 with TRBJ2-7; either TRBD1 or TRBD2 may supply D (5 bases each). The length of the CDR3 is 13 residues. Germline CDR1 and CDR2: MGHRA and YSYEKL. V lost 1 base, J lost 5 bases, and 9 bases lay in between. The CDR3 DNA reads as TGCGCCAGCAGCCAAGTCCGGGGCAACGAGCAGTACTTC. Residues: CASSQVRGNEQYF.

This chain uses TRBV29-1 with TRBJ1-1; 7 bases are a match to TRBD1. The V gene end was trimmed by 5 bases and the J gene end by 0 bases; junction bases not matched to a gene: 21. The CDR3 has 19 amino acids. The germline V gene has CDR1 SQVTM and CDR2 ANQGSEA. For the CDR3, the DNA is TGCAGCGTTTCCCCGGGGTCCCCAGACAGGGCGAACGTGAACACTGAAGCTTTCTTT. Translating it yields CSVSPGSPDRANVNTEAFF.

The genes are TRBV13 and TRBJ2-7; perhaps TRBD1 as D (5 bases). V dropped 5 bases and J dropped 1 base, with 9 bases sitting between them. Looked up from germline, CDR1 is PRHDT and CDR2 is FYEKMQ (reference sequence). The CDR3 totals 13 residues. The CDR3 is CASSPQGSYEQYF. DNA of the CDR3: TGTGCCAGCAGCCCCCAGGGTTCCTACGAGCAGTACTTC.

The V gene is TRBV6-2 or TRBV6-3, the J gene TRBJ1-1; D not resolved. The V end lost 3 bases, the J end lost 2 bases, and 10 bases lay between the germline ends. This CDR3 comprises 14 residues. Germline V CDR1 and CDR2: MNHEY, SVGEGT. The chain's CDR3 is CASSYSRVNTEAFF. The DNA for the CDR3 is TGTGCCAGCAGTTATAGTAGGGTTAACACTGAAGCTTTCTTT.

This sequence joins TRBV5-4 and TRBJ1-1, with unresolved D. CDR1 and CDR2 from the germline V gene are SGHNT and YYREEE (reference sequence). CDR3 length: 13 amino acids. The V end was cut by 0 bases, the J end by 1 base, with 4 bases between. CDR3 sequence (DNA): TGTGCCAGCAGCTTGGACCAGAACACTGAAGCTTTCTTT. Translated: CASSLDQNTEAFF.

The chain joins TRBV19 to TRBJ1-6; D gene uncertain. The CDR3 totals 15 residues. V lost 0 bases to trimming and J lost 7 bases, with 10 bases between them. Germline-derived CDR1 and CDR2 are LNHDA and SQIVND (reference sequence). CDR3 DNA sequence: TGTGCCAGTAGTATAGAGGGAGGAGGCAATTCACCCCTCCACTTT. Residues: CASSIEGGGNSPLHF.

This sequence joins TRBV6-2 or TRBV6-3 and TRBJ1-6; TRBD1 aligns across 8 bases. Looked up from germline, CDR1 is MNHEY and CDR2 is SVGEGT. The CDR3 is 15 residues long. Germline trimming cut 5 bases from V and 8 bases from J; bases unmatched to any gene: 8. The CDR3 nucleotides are TGTGCCAGCAGTACCGACAGGGGCCCTTATTCACCCCTCCACTTT. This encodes CASSTDRGPYSPLHF.

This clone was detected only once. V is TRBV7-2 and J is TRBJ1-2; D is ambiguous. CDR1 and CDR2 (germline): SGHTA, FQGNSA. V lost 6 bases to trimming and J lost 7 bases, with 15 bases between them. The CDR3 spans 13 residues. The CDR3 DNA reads TGTGCCAGCAGTCCGGGCAGCCCAGGTGGCTACACCTTC. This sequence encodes CASSPGSPGGYTF.